These T cell receptor beta chains were read from a single sample in a study of T cell repertoires in ileal Crohn's disease. Repertoires were generated with immunoSEQ multiplex PCR, while TCRdb's copy carries only in-frame clones and drops some. The table has about 11,000 clones, about 80% seen once; the top ten hold 13% to 15%. Sequences were obtained from ileal tissue. The source of these receptors is an adult with Crohn's disease. Each CDR3 is given with its conserved first and last residue. For some rows the clone size is stated as once, few or many, or as a class when expanded; others skip it.

NA,TRBV30,TRBJ1-2,CAWSRARGDYGYTF
NA,TRBV5-6,TRBJ2-2,CASSWGLAGAHTGELFF
NA,TRBV29-1,TRBJ2-1,CSLTPGSSYNEQFF
NA,TRBV9,TRBJ2-3,CASSVDDSGGPNDTQYF
NA,TRBV25-1,TRBJ2-3,CASSELSGMSQYF
NA,TRBV6-5,TRBJ2-1,CASSYSGGSYNEQFF
NA,TRBV30,TRBJ1-6,CASLARSSYNSPLHF
few,TRBV18,TRBJ1-1,CASSEQENTEAFF
NA,TRBV5-1,TRBJ1-2,CASSLDSTAGGYTF
NA,TRBV10-1,TRBJ2-5,CASSDAGREETQYF
NA,TRBV7-2,TRBJ1-3,CASSLMVGPSGNTIYF
NA,TRBV5-1,TRBJ2-1,CASRPGQSYNEQFF
NA,TRBV7-6,TRBJ1-2,CASSLGPDAGAYGYTF
once,TRBV6-1,TRBJ1-2,CASREGQTLNYGYTF
NA,TRBV5-1,TRBJ1-2,CASSLGSAGQYVYGYTF
NA,TRBV7-9,TRBJ1-1,CATPSSAGNTEAFF
NA,TRBV9,TRBJ1-3,CVLYSPFGYTIYF
NA,TRBV6-6,TRBJ2-7,CASRTGTPGFHEQYF
once,TRBV10-2,TRBJ2-5,CASSENLGRGGQETQYF
few,TRBV11-2,TRBJ2-7,CASRQGVAYEQYF
NA,TRBV2,TRBJ1-1,CASSTQSIANTEAFF
NA,TRBV5-1,TRBJ1-4,CASSYQGSTNEKLFF
NA,TRBV10-3,TRBJ2-2,CAITRQKEGELFF
NA,TRBV2,TRBJ1-2,CASSERQVYGYTF
few,TRBV27,TRBJ1-5,CASSFQLGGQPQHF
NA,TRBV2,TRBJ2-3,CASSDSGGVDTQYF
NA,TRBV30,NA,CAWRGTSGGTGRDNSYEQYF
NA,TRBV5-1,TRBJ2-2,CASSPTGWGTGELFF